This T cell receptor (beta chain) was obtained from a study of CD8 T cells in Susac syndrome. The wider study: Patients with Susac syndrome had blood drawn and were at that point therapy-naive, on corticosteroids, or on intravenous immunoglobulin alone.

In blood CD8+ and CD4+ T cells, TCR beta underwent sequencing. RNA amounts of roughly 0.45 to 1 ug underwent reverse transcription with random hexamers. Amplification of TCR beta CDR3 was carried out by immunoSEQ multiplex PCR, which covered 54 Vbeta and 13 Jbeta segments. TCRdb fed the immunoSEQ multiplex PCR reads into MiXCR, producing one record per CDR3 protein. Seen here are around 170,000 distinct CDR3 sequences, roughly 94% observed once, and the top ten hold 0.16%. The source is a human donor with Susac syndrome. The source material was CD8+ T cells from PBMCs.

The DNA for the CDR3 is TGTGCCAGCAGTTTAGGGGGGTTGAGGTCACCCCTCCACTTT. As protein: CASSLGGLRSPLHF. V usage is TRBV27 and J usage is TRBJ1-6; D is possibly TRBD1 (5 bases). The CDR3 is made up of 14 amino acids. V lost 2 bases and J 10 bases, leaving 12 bases between the germline ends. The germline V gene has CDR1 MNHEY and CDR2 SMNVEV (reference sequence).